This TCR beta chain emerged from a study of blood T cell repertoires in COVID-19 (dated by TCRdb to 2020 to 2022). As for the study more broadly: Samples from collaborators originated in the United States, Italy and Spain and spanned both the acute and convalescent phases of COVID-19. The material from the prospective study consisted of cDNA or gDNA derived from T cells, B-cell-depleted T cells, or PBMCs. Deeply sampled blood TCRbeta repertoires from subjects exposed to, actively infected with, or recovered from COVID-19 were included in the dataset. The repertoires were released in a freely available public database meant as a resource for research on the immune response to SARS-CoV-2. The samples were drawn from two sources: the first 160 participants of the ongoing ImmuneRACE study, and 1,000 to 1,500 subjects contributed by 6 global collaborators. A de-identified subject ID, COVID-19 status, age in years and sex were almost always included in the sample metadata. Where available, HLA class I and class II types were obtained from metadata supplied by the sample provider rather than from assay-based typing. Overall study results and their limits: Clinical and demographic metadata were provided uncurated, with the amount varying by source and participant.

TCRbeta CDR3 regions were amplified from genomic DNA by means of the immunoSEQ Assay, a bias-controlled multiplex PCR. The original pipeline was this. The number of nucleated cells in each sample was estimated by amplification of reference gene primers within the assay. To quantify the absolute abundance of each unique TCRbeta CDR3 rearrangement, sequence reads were collapsed and filtered. For each sample, productive Simpson clonality was calculated as the square root of Simpson's diversity index over productive rearrangements. Sourced from immuneACCESS, this table was stored by TCRdb with only in-frame sequences that have V and J called. A share of the clones is absent; for the studies checked, an unresolved V gene accounts for under half, and the remainder has no known explanation. That table furnishes V, J and clone size, whereas the DNA furnished D and trimming. This sample gives about 150,000 clones in total; around four fifths of them show up just once. About 2.7% of the sample belongs to the ten largest clones.

Note on this clone: What antigen it recognizes has not been identified. Base qualities are not recorded, but no much larger clone differs from it by a single base.

In Seattle, one collaborating source enrolled patients while the infection was active and tracked those patients longitudinally over the course of disease. Each collaborating institution followed its own protocols to collect whole blood in K2EDTA tubes. Collaborator samples were shipped for TCRbeta analysis as frozen whole blood, isolated PBMCs, or DNA extracted from either sample type. The trim is 3 bases for V and 5 bases for J, with a gap of 8 bases between the germline ends. Spanning cysteine to phenylalanine, the CDR3 consists of 13 amino acids. The sequence is cut down to CDR3 DNA, 39 bases in frame from base 1. Per the germline V gene, KGHSH is the CDR1 and LQKENI is the CDR2.

The origin of this receptor is a woman over 75 with COVID-19, enrolled during active disease. Sequenced sample: peripheral blood. Recombination connected TRBV18 to TRBJ1-5; no D gene call is confident. Here is the DNA: TGTGCCAGCTCACCTCCAGGCTATCAGCCCCAGCATTTT. It translates to CASSPPGYQPQHF.